This T cell receptor (beta chain) was observed in a study of T cell repertoires in cytomegalovirus infection. Study in general: Carrying CMV and the relevant HLA type showed in public TCR beta signatures.

This clonotype has ten or more counts. The antigen is not known. V lost 1 base and J 2 bases, leaving 15 bases between the germline ends. Germline loops: CDR1 SGHTA, CDR2 FQGNSA. The CDR3 covers 16 residues. TCRdb processed the reads anew with MiXCR; each CDR3 protein has one entry. The table includes a few hundred thousand distinct CDR3 sequences, around a tenth detected once. Study-wide findings and caveats: HLA-C-restricted TCR beta clonotypes specific for CMV led the ex vivo response. Cumulative frequency of public TCR beta families picked out carriers of CMV plus the relevant HLA.

This chain connects TRBV7-2 to TRBJ2-7; TRBD2 is a possible D gene (6 bases). This sequence was found in a human donor in good health (CMV status not recorded). Some clones in this sample may be carry-over from other donors' samples. The sequencing input was PBMCs. CDR3 sequence: CASSLVGSGPPYEQYF. In DNA form, the CDR3 reads TGTGCCAGCAGCTTAGTGGGTAGCGGACCTCCCTACGAGCAGTACTTC.